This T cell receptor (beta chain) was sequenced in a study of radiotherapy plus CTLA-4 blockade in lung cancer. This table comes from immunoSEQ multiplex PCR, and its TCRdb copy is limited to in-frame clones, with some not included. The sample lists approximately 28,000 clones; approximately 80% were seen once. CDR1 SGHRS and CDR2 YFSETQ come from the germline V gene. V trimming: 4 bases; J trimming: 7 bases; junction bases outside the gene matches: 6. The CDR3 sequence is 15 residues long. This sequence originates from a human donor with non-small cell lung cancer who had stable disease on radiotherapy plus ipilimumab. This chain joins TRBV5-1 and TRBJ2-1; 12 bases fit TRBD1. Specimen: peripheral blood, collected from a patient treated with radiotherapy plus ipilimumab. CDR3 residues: CASSPGQGAGNEQFF. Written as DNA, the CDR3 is TGCGCCAGCAGCCCGGGACAGGGGGCTGGGAATGAGCAGTTCTTC.